Each of the 7 T cell receptor beta chains below was sequenced from the same sample in a study of cytomegalovirus exposure and HLA in healthy donors. The PCR contained 60 Vbeta and 13 Jbeta primers. TCRdb's table, derived via immunoSEQ multiplex PCR, lists solely in-frame clones and lacks some. Among approximately 170,000 clones listed, 65% to 85% were seen once. The sequenced sample was PBMCs. Every receptor here comes from a woman aged 40 to 50 in good health and CMV-seropositive.

V is TRBV4-2 and J is TRBJ2-3; 14 nucleotides line up with TRBD2. The CDR3 consists of 17 residues. The V gene's germline CDR1 is LGHNA and CDR2 YNFKEQ. After removal of 2 bases from V and 5 bases from J, the junction contained 6 bases not matched to a gene. The CDR3 is CASSQHGTSGSEDTQYF. Written as DNA, the CDR3 is TGTGCCAGCAGCCAACATGGGACTAGCGGGAGCGAAGATACGCAGTATTTT.

J is TRBJ1-1 and V is TRBV10-3; 9 bases fit TRBD1. Trimming at V came to 10 bases and at J to 5 bases, leaving 8 bases not matched to a gene. Germline loops: CDR1 ENHRY, CDR2 SYGVKD. The CDR3 length is 13 residues. CDR3 loop: CATVQGAQTEAFF. The CDR3 bases are TGTGCCACCGTACAGGGGGCTCAAACTGAAGCTTTCTTT.

As for this clone: The CDR3 does not close with the conserved phenylalanine or tryptophan, likely indicating a read error. The J gene is TRBJ1-2, the V gene TRBV7-9; no firm D call. Germline V lookup: CDR1 SEHNR, CDR2 FQNEAQ (reference sequence). CDR3 length: 15 amino acids. Trimming shortened V by 1 base and J by 3 bases, and 12 bases separated the two germline ends. The CDR3 here is CASSLGWSRDYGYTL. As DNA, the CDR3 is TGTGCCAGCAGCTTAGGATGGAGCCGAGACTATGGCTACACCCTC.

The gene calls are TRBV4-2 and TRBJ2-2, with D possibly matching TRBD2 (5 bases). V shed 5 bases and J shed 5 bases, with 9 bases lying between them. The CDR3 contains 13 residues. Per germline, CDR1 LGHNA and CDR2 YNFKEQ. CDR3 nucleotide sequence: TGTGCCAGCAGCTCGCGGGCGACCGGGGAGCTGTTTTTT. Amino acids: CASSSRATGELFF.

The chain joins TRBV7-2 to TRBJ1-2; D may be TRBD1 (5 bases). V was shortened by 4 bases and J by 6 bases, with 15 bases between the two germline ends. The germline V gene encodes CDR1 SGHTA and CDR2 FQGNSA. The CDR3 spans 14 residues. The CDR3 bases are TGTGCCAGCAGCTCCGGGTATCCGGGGGATGGCTACACCTTC. Its translation: CASSSGYPGDGYTF.

This chain connects TRBV19 to TRBJ2-1, with TRBD1 as a possible D gene (5 bases). V gave up 4 bases and J gave up 6 bases, with 10 bases separating them. This CDR3 is built from 13 residues. CDR1 is LNHDA and CDR2 is SQIVND in the germline V gene (reference sequence). CDR3 region: CASSTLGANEQFF. CDR3 nucleotide sequence: TGTGCCAGTAGTACCCTAGGGGCCAATGAGCAGTTCTTC.

The chain joins TRBV27 to TRBJ1-5; weak D call: TRBD1 (5 bases). Germline assignment: CDR1 MNHEY and CDR2 SMNVEV (reference sequence). V lost 3 bases to trimming and J lost 4 bases, with 10 bases between them. The CDR3 loop spans 14 amino acids. The CDR3 bases are TGTGCCAGCAGTTTCGAAAGGGGAAATCAGCCCCAGCATTTT. It yields the protein CASSFERGNQPQHF.